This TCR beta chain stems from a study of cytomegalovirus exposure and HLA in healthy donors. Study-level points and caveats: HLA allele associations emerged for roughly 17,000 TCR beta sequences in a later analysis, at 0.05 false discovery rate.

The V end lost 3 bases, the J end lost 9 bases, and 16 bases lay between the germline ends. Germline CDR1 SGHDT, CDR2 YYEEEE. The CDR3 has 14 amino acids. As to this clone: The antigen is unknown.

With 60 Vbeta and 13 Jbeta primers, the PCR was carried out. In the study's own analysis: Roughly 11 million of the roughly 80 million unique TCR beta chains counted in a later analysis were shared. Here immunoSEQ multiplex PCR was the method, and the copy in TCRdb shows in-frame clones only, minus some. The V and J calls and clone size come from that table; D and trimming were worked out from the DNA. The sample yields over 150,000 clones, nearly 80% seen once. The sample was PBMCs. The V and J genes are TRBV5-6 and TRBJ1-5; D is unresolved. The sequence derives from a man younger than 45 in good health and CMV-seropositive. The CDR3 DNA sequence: TGTGCCAGCAGCTCCTCATCTTCAGGAGGGCCCCAGCATTTT. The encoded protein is CASSSSSSGGPQHF.